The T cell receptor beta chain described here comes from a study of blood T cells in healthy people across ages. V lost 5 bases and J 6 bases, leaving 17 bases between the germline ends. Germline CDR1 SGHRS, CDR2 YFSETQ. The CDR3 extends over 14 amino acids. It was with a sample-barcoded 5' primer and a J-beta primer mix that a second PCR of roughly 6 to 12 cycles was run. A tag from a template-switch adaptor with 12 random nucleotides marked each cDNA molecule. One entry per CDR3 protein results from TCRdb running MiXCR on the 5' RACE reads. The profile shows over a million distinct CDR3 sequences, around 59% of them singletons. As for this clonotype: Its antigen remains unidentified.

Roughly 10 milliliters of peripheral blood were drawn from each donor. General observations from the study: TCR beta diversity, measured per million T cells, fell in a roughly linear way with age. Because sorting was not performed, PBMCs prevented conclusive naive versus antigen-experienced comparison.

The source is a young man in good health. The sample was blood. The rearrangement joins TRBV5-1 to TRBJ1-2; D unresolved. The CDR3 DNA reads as TGCGCCAGCAGGCCACCCTTCCGTACTAATGGCTACACCTTC. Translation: CASRPPFRTNGYTF. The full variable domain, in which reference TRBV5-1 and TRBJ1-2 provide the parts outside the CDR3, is KAGVTQTPRYLIKTRGQQVTLSCSPISGHRSVSWYQQTPGQGLQFLFEYFSETQRNKGNFPGRFSGRQFSNSRSEMNVSTLELGDSALYLCASRPPFRTNGYTFGSGTRLTVV.